The 29 T cell receptor beta chains listed next were all sequenced from one sample in a study of shared clonotypes between healthy human individuals. Generated by immunoSEQ multiplex PCR, the TCRdb table keeps only in-frame clones and is missing some. This sample has around 720,000 clones; 55% to 85% occur once, and the top ten carry around 1.8%. Sequenced material: memory CD4+ T cells sorted from blood. The subset: CD45RA-negative fraction. The receptors were sampled from a woman aged 30 to 39 in good health.

V is TRBV27 and J is TRBJ2-5; 8 bases agree with TRBD2. Germline trimming cut 0 bases from V and 1 base from J; bases unmatched to any gene: 4. Germline V gives CDR1 MNHEY, CDR2 SMNVEV (reference sequence). The CDR3 length is 16 residues. CDR3: CASSLSSGVPQETQYF. CDR3 sequence (DNA): TGTGCCAGCAGTTTATCTAGCGGGGTCCCCCAAGAGACCCAGTACTTC.

The chain is built from TRBV18 and TRBJ2-2; either TRBD1 or TRBD2 may fit D (6 bases each). Per germline, CDR1 KGHSH and CDR2 LQKENI. The ends were cut back, 0 bases at V and 4 bases at J, with 15 bases in the middle. The length of the CDR3 is 17 residues. This CDR3 is CASSPPITGASTGELFF. The CDR3 nucleotides are TGTGCCAGCTCACCACCGATCACGGGGGCGAGCACCGGGGAGCTGTTTTTT.

The genes are TRBV29-1 and TRBJ2-1, with 9 nucleotides matching TRBD1. Looked up from germline, CDR1 is SQVTM and CDR2 is ANQGSEA. This CDR3 is built from 15 residues. The V segment lost 1 base and the J segment 9 bases; nucleotides outside the gene matches: 10. CDR3 loop: CSVEGRTGELGEQFF. The CDR3 DNA sequence: TGCAGCGTTGAAGGCCGGACAGGGGAATTAGGTGAGCAGTTCTTC.

The chain has TRBV25-1 and TRBJ2-1; 8 bases fit TRBD1. With 5 bases clipped from V and 4 bases from J, the junction kept 4 bases outside the gene matches. Per germline, CDR1 MGHDK and CDR2 SYGVNS. CDR3 length: 14 amino acids. CDR3 sequence reads: CASSSRDRYNEQFF. CDR3 sequence (DNA): TGTGCCAGCAGTAGCCGGGACAGGTACAATGAGCAGTTCTTC.

This chain links TRBV5-4 with TRBJ2-7; TRBD2 might be the D (6 bases). CDR3 length equals 14 residues. The germline V gene encodes CDR1 SGHNT and CDR2 YYREEE (reference sequence). Deletions cut 2 bases from V and 4 bases from J, with 13 bases between. The CDR3 DNA follows: TGTGCCAGCAGCTTACCAGTGGGGGGATACGAGCAGTACTTC. Translating it yields CASSLPVGGYEQYF. The whole variable domain, filled in from reference TRBV5-4 and TRBJ2-7, reads ETGVTQSPTHLIKTRGQQVTLRCSSQSGHNTVSWYQQALGQGPQFIFQYYREEENGRGNFPPRFSGLQFPNYSSELNVNALELDDSALYLCASSLPVGGYEQYFGPGTRLTVT.

This chain joins TRBV11-2 and TRBJ2-1; a weak D match, TRBD1 (6 bases). The CDR3 spans 15 residues. Germline V gives CDR1 SGHAT, CDR2 FQNNGV. Trimming stripped 0 bases from V and 11 bases from J, with 17 bases between. CDR3 region: CASSLDLFVGDKQFF. The CDR3 DNA follows: TGTGCCAGCAGCTTAGATCTGTTTGTGGGGGACAAGCAGTTCTTC.

The table lists this clone with many counts. The V and J genes are TRBV7-3 and TRBJ2-3, with TRBD1 as a possible D gene (5 bases). The germline CDR1 and CDR2 sequences are SGHTA and FQGTGA. The CDR3 has 14 residues. The germline V and J ends were trimmed by 1 base and 0 bases, with 5 bases remaining between them. The CDR3 DNA reads as TGTGCCAGCAGCTTAAAGGGGAGCACAGATACGCAGTATTTT. It yields the protein CASSLKGSTDTQYF.

As to this clone: A far larger clone lies a single base away; this is likely a read error. The V call is TRBV4-1, the J call TRBJ1-2; 10 nucleotides match TRBD1. Germline-derived CDR1 and CDR2 are MGHRA and YSYEKL. The J segment lost 7 bases and the V segment lost 4 bases, leaving 12 bases of the junction unmatched. This CDR3 is built from 16 residues. CDR3: CASSPGSGQGLFGYTF. For the CDR3, the DNA is TGCGCCAGCAGCCCCGGATCGGGACAGGGGTTGTTTGGCTACACCTTC.

The chain employs TRBV2 and TRBJ2-6; TRBD2 agrees at 7 bases. Trimming took 4 bases from V and 3 from J; bases not matched to a gene: 9. The CDR3 totals 17 residues. Per the germline V gene, CDR1 is SNHLY and CDR2 is FYNNEI. The CDR3 here is CASSAGTIPGGANVLTF. DNA for the CDR3: TGTGCCAGCAGTGCCGGGACTATTCCGGGTGGGGCCAACGTCCTGACTTTC. Drawing the rest from reference TRBV2 and TRBJ2-6, the complete variable domain is EPEVTQTPSHQVTQMGQEVILRCVPISNHLYFYWYRQILGQKVEFLVSFYNNEISEKSEIFDDQFSVERPDGSNFTLKIRSTKLEDSAMYFCASSAGTIPGGANVLTFGAGSRLTVL.

The rearrangement uses TRBV11-1 and TRBJ1-4; unclear D gene. CDR3 size: 16 residues. V lost 3 bases, J lost 6 bases, and 17 bases lay in between. Germline CDR1 SGHAT, CDR2 FQDESV (reference sequence). DNA of the CDR3: TGTGCCAGCAGCTTTGGAGGGAGGGCCGGCGATGAAAAACTGTTTTTT. It specifies CASSFGGRAGDEKLFF.

The chain has TRBV25-1 and TRBJ1-3, with TRBD1 identical over 11 bases. Losses at the gene ends were 6 bases for V and 4 bases for J; bases not matched to a gene: 5. Germline-derived CDR1 and CDR2 are MGHDK and SYGVNS. The CDR3 has 15 amino acids. CDR3 region: CASRRTGGLGNTIYF. The CDR3 DNA is TGTGCCAGCAGGAGGACAGGGGGCCTCGGAAACACCATATATTTT.

This clone showed up just once. The chain employs TRBV7-3 and TRBJ2-7, with TRBD1 matching 8 bases. The germline gives CDR1 SGHTA, CDR2 FQGTGA. The trim removed 4 bases at V and 5 bases at J, leaving 7 bases unmatched. The CDR3 has 14 amino acids. The chain's CDR3 is CASSSGQGGNEQYF. DNA for the CDR3: TGTGCCAGCAGCTCAGGACAGGGAGGCAACGAGCAGTACTTC.

The V gene is TRBV15, the J gene TRBJ2-1; 8 nucleotides align to TRBD2. CDR3 length equals 16 residues. The V segment lost 0 bases and the J segment 9 bases; nucleotides outside the gene matches: 10. Per the germline V gene, CDR1 is LNHNV and CDR2 is YYDKDF (reference sequence). The CDR3 sequence is CATSRDGDGRAFEQFF. DNA for the CDR3: TGTGCCACCAGCAGAGACGGGGACGGGAGGGCATTTGAGCAGTTCTTC.

This clone was detected once. The chain couples TRBV11-2 to TRBJ1-1; TRBD1 is a possible D gene (5 bases). Germline CDR1 is SGHAT and CDR2 is FQNNGV. This CDR3 region has 18 residues. The ends were cut back, 5 bases at V and 0 bases at J, with 22 bases in the middle. The CDR3 DNA reads as TGTGCCAGCAGCCTGTGGGTAGGGGCCCCAACCCTGAACACTGAAGCTTTCTTT. This gives the protein CASSLWVGAPTLNTEAFF.

This clone came up once. This chain joins TRBV4-1 and TRBJ2-6; D is ambiguous. Germline values: CDR1 MGHRA, CDR2 YSYEKL. V was trimmed by 0 bases and J by 4 bases, leaving 4 bases between them. The CDR3 is 14 amino acids. The CDR3 DNA is TGCGCCAGCAGCCAAGAAGGCGGGGCCAACGTCCTGACTTTC. It yields the protein CASSQEGGANVLTF.

This rearrangement joins TRBV14 to TRBJ2-5; 7 nucleotides line up with TRBD2. With V trimmed by 1 base and J by 7 bases, 9 bases remained unmatched. The CDR3 has 15 amino acids. Germline CDR1 and CDR2: SGHDN and FVKESK. The DNA of the CDR3 is TGTGCCAGCAGCCAAGGACCCCGAGGGAGGGGGACCCAGTACTTC. Its translation is CASSQGPRGRGTQYF. The full variable domain, rest sourced from reference TRBV14 and TRBJ2-5, is EAGVTQFPSHSVIEKGQTVTLRCDPISGHDNLYWYRRVMGKEIKFLLHFVKESKQDESGMPNNRFLAERTGGTYSTLKVQPAELEDSGVYFCASSQGPRGRGTQYFGPGTRLLVL.

This sequence joins TRBV7-8 and TRBJ2-7, with D possibly being TRBD1 (6 bases). V gave up 1 base and J gave up 4 bases, with 17 bases separating them. Looked up from germline, CDR1 is SGHVS and CDR2 is FQNEAQ. The CDR3 extends over 16 amino acids. CDR3 residues: CASSLESQAGAYEQYF. CDR3 DNA sequence: TGTGCCAGCAGCTTAGAGTCCCAGGCAGGGGCGTACGAGCAGTACTTC.

A remark on this clone: The junction differs from germline at one of its ends, possibly a read error. The V call is TRBV5-1, the J call TRBJ2-5; D is perhaps TRBD2 (6 bases). The CDR3 has 14 residues. Germline V CDR1 and CDR2: SGHRS, YFSETQ. The CDR3 is CASSGRRVQETQYF. For the CDR3, the DNA is TGTGCCAGCAGCGGGCGGCGGGTCCAAGAGACCCAGTACTTC.

DNA for the CDR3: TGTGCCAGCAGGCCCCCCACGGGGAGCTCCTACAATGAGCAGTTCTTC. Translating gives CASRPPTGSSYNEQFF. The chain combines TRBV28 with TRBJ2-1, with a possible D match to TRBD2 (5 bases). The CDR3 is made up of 16 amino acids. Germline assignment: CDR1 MDHEN and CDR2 SYDVKM. V dropped 6 bases and J dropped 0 bases, with 15 bases sitting between them.

This clone was observed a handful of times. The chain links TRBV5-1 to TRBJ2-1, with 10 bases fitting TRBD2. Germline V gives CDR1 SGHRS, CDR2 YFSETQ. CDR3 length: 16 amino acids. Trimming took 5 bases from V and 9 from J; bases not matched to a gene: 14. In nucleotides, the CDR3 is TGCGCCAGCAGGCAGTCGACTAGCGGGTTTGCCGGTGAGCAGTTCTTC. Residues: CASRQSTSGFAGEQFF.

This clone was detected many times. Distinct nucleotide sequences in the sample also encode this CDR3. V gene TRBV6-5 combines with J gene TRBJ1-5; D is ambiguous. V was trimmed by 8 bases and J by 0 bases, leaving 5 bases between them. Germline CDR1 and CDR2: MNHEY and SVGAGI. This CDR3 has 12 residues. The CDR3 loop reads CASGRSNQPQHF. CDR3 bases: TGTGCCAGCGGGCGTAGCAATCAGCCCCAGCATTTT.

This clone was detected a few times. The V gene is TRBV5-1, the J gene TRBJ2-1, with TRBD2 matching over 14 bases. CDR1 is SGHRS and CDR2 is YFSETQ in the germline V gene. V was pared by 4 bases and J by 7 bases, with 4 bases of the junction left unmatched. The CDR3 spans 15 residues. As DNA, the CDR3 is TGCGCCAGCAGCGAGACTAGCGGGAGGGCTAATGAGCAGTTCTTC. Protein: CASSETSGRANEQFF.

This clone was counted only a few times. Its ends do not fully match the called genes, so a read error is possible. J is TRBJ2-7 and V is TRBV4-1, with D tentatively TRBD2 (6 bases). This CDR3 comprises 11 residues. Germline CDR1 MGHRA, CDR2 YSYEKL. CDR3 residues: CASSPSRERVF. CDR3 nucleotide sequence: TGCGCCAGCAGCCCCTCACGGGAGAGAGTCTTC.

This clone was found once. The rearrangement uses TRBV19 and TRBJ1-5; 8 nucleotides agree with TRBD1. V shed 2 bases and J 6 bases; nucleotides not matched to a gene: 12. CDR3 length equals 17 residues. CDR1 LNHDA and CDR2 SQIVND come from the germline V gene (reference sequence). CDR3 bases: TGTGCCAGTAGTATATTCGTAGGACAGGGAGGTCTTCAGCCCCAGCATTTT. Its translation: CASSIFVGQGGLQPQHF.

Details on this clone: The sample has other DNA sequences that encode this CDR3 too. This chain joins TRBV19 and TRBJ1-1; a possible D gene is TRBD1 (6 bases). Trimming took 1 base from V and 1 from J, leaving 10 bases between them. CDR3 length equals 15 residues. From germline, CDR1 is LNHDA and CDR2 SQIVND (reference sequence). The CDR3 is CASSIAGGPNTEAFF. The CDR3 region has the DNA TGTGCCAGTAGTATAGCGGGGGGCCCGAACACTGAAGCTTTCTTT.

In this sample, this clone turned up a few times. V gene TRBV14 combines with J gene TRBJ1-1; D gene uncertain. The CDR3 spans 13 residues. Deletions cut 4 bases from V and 1 base from J, with 7 bases between. Germline CDR1 SGHDN, CDR2 FVKESK. The CDR3 DNA follows: TGTGCCAGCAGCCGATCCGCGAACACTGAAGCTTTCTTT. This codes for CASSRSANTEAFF.

The CDR3 protein is CASSDSGGVTDTQYF. The CDR3 DNA reads as TGTGCCAGCAGTGACTCAGGAGGTGTCACAGATACGCAGTATTTT. The chain recombines TRBV6-4 with TRBJ2-3; a weak D match, TRBD2 (5 bases). CDR1 is MRHNA, CDR2 SNTAGT, per germline. There are 15 residues in the CDR3. V was trimmed by 0 bases and J by 2 bases, leaving 9 bases between them.

V is TRBV18 and J is TRBJ1-2; 8 nucleotides align to TRBD1. This CDR3 is 16 amino acids long. V lost 5 bases and J lost 0; bases outside the gene matches: 8. Germline V gene data show CDR1 as KGHSH and CDR2 as LQKENI. The CDR3 reads CASSWDRRLSNYGYTF. The CDR3 region has the DNA TGTGCCAGCTCATGGGACAGGCGACTTTCTAACTATGGCTACACCTTC.

This clone was detected only a few times. This chain uses TRBV27 with TRBJ2-2; D unclear. V was clipped by 1 base and J by 1 base, with 16 bases between them. CDR3 length: 18 amino acids. Germline V lookup: CDR1 MNHEY, CDR2 SMNVEV (reference sequence). CDR3 in DNA: TGTGCCAGCAGTTTATTAGGGTTGCCAGCGAGGAACACCGGGGAGCTGTTTTTT. Protein: CASSLLGLPARNTGELFF.